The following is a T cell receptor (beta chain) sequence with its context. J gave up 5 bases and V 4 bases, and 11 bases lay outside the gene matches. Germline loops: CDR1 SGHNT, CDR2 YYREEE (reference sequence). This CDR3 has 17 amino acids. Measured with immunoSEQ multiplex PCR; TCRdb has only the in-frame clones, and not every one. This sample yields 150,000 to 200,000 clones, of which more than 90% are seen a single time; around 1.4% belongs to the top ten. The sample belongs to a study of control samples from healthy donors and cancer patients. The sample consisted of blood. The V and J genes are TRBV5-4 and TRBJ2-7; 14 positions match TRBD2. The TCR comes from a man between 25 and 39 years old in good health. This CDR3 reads CASSPGLAGERFHEQYF. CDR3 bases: TGTGCCAGCAGCCCGGGACTAGCGGGAGAAAGATTCCACGAGCAGTACTTC.